The T cell receptor beta chain described here comes from a study of T cell responses to AZD1222 COVID-19 vaccine. General study points: Across spike, vaccine-associated CD4 TCRs were found, dominant at 160-218 and 743-854.

Comment on this clone: What it binds is not known.

Clones were sequenced by immunoSEQ multiplex PCR, and TCRdb holds only the in-frame ones, with some missing. The table lists around 120,000 clones, 92% of them singletons, with about 1.1% in the top ten. The CDR3 sequence is 14 residues long. From germline, CDR1 is MDHEN and CDR2 SYDVKM. Unmatched junction bases numbered 9, after V lost 6 bases and J lost 5 bases. The clonotype originates from an adult in good health. The sample consisted of peripheral blood, taken on day 0 of AZD1222 vaccination. The rearrangement links TRBV28 to TRBJ2-5, with TRBD1 matching 7 bases. The CDR3 spells CASRLTGEWETQYF. CDR3 in DNA: TGTGCCAGCAGACTTACAGGGGAGTGGGAGACCCAGTACTTC. The full variable domain, in which reference TRBV28 and TRBJ2-5 provide the parts outside the CDR3, is DVKVTQSSRYLVKRTGEKVFLECVQDMDHENMFWYRQDPGLGLRLIYFSYDVKMKEKGDIPEGYSVSREKKERFSLILESASTNQTSMYLCASRLTGEWETQYFGPGTRLLVL.